The clone carrying this T cell receptor beta chain was recorded at least ten times. What it recognizes is unknown. The sample belongs to a study of blood T cells in healthy people across ages. V was pared by 5 bases and J by 0 bases, with 8 bases between. This CDR3 has 14 amino acids. CDR1 SGHNT and CDR2 YENEEA come from the germline V gene. General study points: With naive T cell percentage, TCR beta diversity showed a strong correlation.

Primed by a sample-barcoded 5' primer and a J-beta primer mix, a second PCR proceeded for roughly 6 to 12 cycles. Each cDNA molecule was tagged by a template-switch adaptor that had 12 random nucleotides. TCRdb recomputed calls from the 5' RACE reads with MiXCR, one row per CDR3 protein. Here the sample spans 850,000 to 950,000 distinct CDR3 sequences, about 30% being singletons. What was sequenced was blood. This TCR was sampled from a woman over 75 in good health. The V call is TRBV11-3, the J call TRBJ2-1; no clear D. The CDR3 region is CASSPQNSYNEQFF. For the CDR3, the DNA is TGTGCCAGCAGCCCCCAAAACTCCTACAATGAGCAGTTCTTC.